The 23 T cell receptor beta chains given below trace back to one sample, sequenced in a study of T cells in Graves' hyperthyroidism and ophthalmopathy. TCR beta CDR3 regions were amplified from RNA. The primer set for the first-round RT-PCR of the TCR CDR3 was HTBI. Via MiXCR, TCRdb re-called the multiplex PCR reads, giving one row per CDR3 protein. In the table there are about 130,000 distinct CDR3 sequences, approximately 20% of which are singletons. Material: blood. The source is a woman aged 45-59 years with Graves' hyperthyroidism that later progressed to Graves' ophthalmopathy.

This clonotype was detected a few times. The chain carries TRBV6-1 and TRBJ2-5, with 7 bases that match TRBD1. CDR3 size: 15 residues. V lost 6 bases to trimming and J lost 4 bases; unmatched junction nucleotides: 11. Germline CDR1 reads MNHNS; CDR2 reads SASEGT. The CDR3 loop reads CASSPIGGWGETQYF. The CDR3 DNA reads TGTGCCAGCAGCCCTATAGGGGGCTGGGGAGAGACCCAGTACTTC.

This clonotype was recorded many times. The rearrangement links TRBV11-2 to TRBJ2-7, with 8 bases that match TRBD2. The CDR3 totals 14 residues. Per the germline V gene, CDR1 is SGHAT and CDR2 is FQNNGV. Losses at the gene ends were 4 bases for V and 3 bases for J; bases not matched to a gene: 5. The CDR3 loop reads CASSSYSGIYEQYF. In nucleotides, the CDR3 is TGTGCCAGCAGCTCCTATAGCGGGATCTACGAGCAGTACTTC.

This clonotype was seen only a few times. The chain joins TRBV2 to TRBJ1-1; the D is unclear. The V end lost 7 bases, the J end lost 3 bases, and 9 bases lay between the germline ends. The CDR3 is made up of 12 amino acids. Germline V gives CDR1 SNHLY, CDR2 FYNNEI. The DNA for the CDR3 is TGTGCCAGCACCACGGGTTACACTGAAGCTTTCTTT. Translating gives CASTTGYTEAFF.

This clonotype was recorded many times. The chain carries TRBV7-2 and TRBJ1-2, with a tentative D call TRBD1 (5 bases). Trimming removed 1 base at V and 5 bases at J, with 14 bases between. CDR1 and CDR2 (germline): SGHTA, FQGNSA. The CDR3 covers 15 residues. Here the CDR3 reads CASSLGGGVAYGYTF. In DNA, the CDR3 is TGTGCCAGCAGCTTAGGTGGGGGGGTTGCTTATGGCTACACCTTC.

J is TRBJ2-7 and V is TRBV6-5, with TRBD1 matching 9 bases. Trimming at V came to 7 bases and at J to 5 bases, leaving 6 bases not matched to a gene. Germline values: CDR1 MNHEY, CDR2 SVGAGI. CDR3 length equals 13 residues. CDR3 DNA: TGTGCCAGCACGGGACAGGGAACCCACGAGCAGTACTTC. This translates into CASTGQGTHEQYF.

The chain uses TRBV20-1 and TRBJ2-3, with D possibly TRBD2 on 6 matching bases. V dropped 5 bases and J dropped 0 bases, with 12 bases sitting between them. CDR1 DFQATT and CDR2 SNEGSKA come from the germline V gene (reference sequence). There are 14 residues in the CDR3. This CDR3 reads CSAHLSGSTDTQYF. The CDR3, as DNA: TGCAGTGCTCACCTTAGCGGTAGCACAGATACGCAGTATTTT.

The gene calls are TRBV4-1 and TRBJ1-2, with D perhaps matching TRBD1 (6 bases). V was clipped by 0 bases and J by 4 bases, with 12 bases between them. The germline gives CDR1 MGHRA, CDR2 YSYEKL. The CDR3 contains 15 residues. In nucleotides, the CDR3 is TGCGCCAGCAGCCAAGATCCCACAGGGCCCTATGGCTACACCTTC. Its translation: CASSQDPTGPYGYTF.

This clonotype was counted at least ten times. J is TRBJ2-1 and V is TRBV11-2; 8 bases agree with TRBD2. The junction had 13 bases not matched to a gene; V was cut back by 5 bases and J by 4 bases. The CDR3 spans 17 residues. Looked up from germline, CDR1 is SGHAT and CDR2 is FQNNGV. CDR3 nucleotide sequence: TGTGCCAGCAGCCCTCGGGTGAGCGGGGGTTCATACAATGAGCAGTTCTTC. This gives the protein CASSPRVSGGSYNEQFF.

There are a few counts of this clonotype. Given a much more abundant clone one base away, this may be a read error. The J gene is TRBJ2-2, the V gene TRBV9; D gene ambiguous. CDR1 is SGDLS, CDR2 YYNGEE, per germline. The CDR3 totals 13 residues. Trimming took 0 bases from V and 3 from J, leaving 3 bases between them. The CDR3 DNA reads TGTGCCAGCAGCGTAGGGGACACCGGGGAGCTGTTTTTT. Its translation is CASSVGDTGELFF.

V is TRBV7-2 and J is TRBJ2-7, with D unresolved. CDR3 length: 13 residues. Between the trimmed V and J ends, which lost 2 bases and 0 bases, there was a span of 5 bases. Germline V lookup: CDR1 SGHTA, CDR2 FQGNSA. CDR3 coding DNA: TGTGCCAGCAGCTTACTAACCTCCTACGAGCAGTACTTC. It yields the protein CASSLLTSYEQYF.

At least ten counts were recorded for this clonotype. V usage is TRBV28 and J usage is TRBJ2-7; D remains unclear. V lost 4 bases, J lost 0 bases, and 13 bases lay in between. This CDR3 contains 15 residues. Per germline, CDR1 MDHEN and CDR2 SYDVKM. The CDR3 sequence is CASSSLRGSSYEQYF. The CDR3 DNA is TGTGCCAGCAGTTCTCTTAGAGGTAGCTCCTACGAGCAGTACTTC.

This clonotype was detected ten times or more. This chain links TRBV10-2 with TRBJ1-1, with TRBD1 matching over 9 bases. This CDR3 spans 18 amino acids. Germline values: CDR1 WSHSY, CDR2 SAAADI. The V segment lost 5 bases and the J segment 2 bases; nucleotides outside the gene matches: 15. Here the CDR3 reads CASSRLTGGQTSNTEAFF. The CDR3, as DNA: TGCGCCAGCAGTCGGCTCACAGGGGGCCAAACCAGTAACACTGAAGCTTTCTTT.

The gene calls are TRBV7-9 and TRBJ1-1, with 11 bases identical to TRBD1. With 6 bases clipped from V and 1 base from J, the junction kept 16 bases outside the gene matches. This CDR3 is 19 amino acids long. Germline CDR1 reads SEHNR; CDR2 reads FQNEAQ (reference sequence). The CDR3 is CASRPGQGGTGDPNTEAFF. For the CDR3, the DNA is TGTGCCAGCAGGCCGGGACAGGGGGGCACCGGGGACCCGAACACTGAAGCTTTCTTT.

V gene TRBV3-1 combines with J gene TRBJ2-1; D tentatively reads TRBD1 or TRBD2 (5 bases each). Germline assignment: CDR1 LGHDT and CDR2 YNNKEL (reference sequence). V lost 2 bases and J lost 3, with 8 bases in between. There are 14 residues in the CDR3. Here the CDR3 reads CASSQWGNYNEQFF. CDR3 in DNA: TGTGCCAGCAGCCAATGGGGGAACTACAATGAGCAGTTCTTC.

This clonotype was observed many times. The chain is built from TRBV28 and TRBJ2-7; 7 nucleotides agree with TRBD2. After removal of 8 bases from V and 2 bases from J, the junction contained 9 bases not matched to a gene. From germline, CDR1 is MDHEN and CDR2 SYDVKM. This CDR3 spans 14 amino acids. The CDR3: CASLTSGTTYEQYF. In DNA, the CDR3 is TGTGCCAGCCTAACGTCCGGGACTACCTACGAGCAGTACTTC.

The V call is TRBV7-2, the J call TRBJ2-1; weak D call: TRBD2 (5 bases). There are 13 residues in the CDR3. The germline V gene has CDR1 SGHTA and CDR2 FQGNSA. V lost 8 bases, J lost 6 bases, and 14 bases lay in between. CDR3 coding DNA: TGTGCCAGCGCTTGGGGAGCCCCCAATGAGCAGTTCTTC. It encodes CASAWGAPNEQFF.

This clonotype was found many times. This chain connects TRBV7-2 to TRBJ1-2, with a possible D match to TRBD1 (6 bases). This CDR3 is 13 amino acids long. The germline V gene encodes CDR1 SGHTA and CDR2 FQGNSA. V lost 2 bases and J lost 5, with 9 bases in between. CDR3: CASSLTGPYGYTF. The CDR3 DNA follows: TGTGCCAGCAGCTTAACAGGGCCATATGGCTACACCTTC. The variable domain in full, with the rest retrieved from reference TRBV7-2 and TRBJ1-2, is GAGVSQSPSNKVTEKGKDVELRCDPISGHTALYWYRQSLGQGLEFLIYFQGNSAPDKSGLPSDRFSAERTGGSVSTLTIQRTQQEDSAVYLCASSLTGPYGYTFGSGTRLTVV.

There are a few counts of this clonotype. J is TRBJ2-7 and V is TRBV28, with D tentatively TRBD1 (6 bases). Germline CDR1 is MDHEN and CDR2 is SYDVKM. CDR3 length: 11 residues. Between the trimmed V and J ends, which lost 5 bases and 6 bases, there was a span of 8 bases. CDR3 in amino acids: CASSPGVEQYF. The CDR3 DNA follows: TGTGCCAGCAGTCCAGGGGTCGAGCAGTACTTC.

Worth noting for this clonotype: Germline and junction disagree at one end, which may indicate a read error. The chain uses TRBV27 and TRBJ1-5; D gene ambiguous. CDR3 length equals 13 residues. Germline CDR1 MNHEY, CDR2 SMNVEV (reference sequence). The chain's CDR3 is CASSFNQVQLQRF. CDR3 sequence (DNA): TGTGCCAGCAGTTTTAATCAAGTCCAGCTCCAGCGTTTT.

This clonotype was found many times. V is TRBV3-1 and J is TRBJ2-1, with 9 bases that match TRBD1. The CDR3 covers 15 residues. Per the germline V gene, CDR1 is LGHDT and CDR2 is YNNKEL (reference sequence). The V and J ends lost 6 bases and 10 bases, in that order; junction bases with no gene match: 13. Here the CDR3 DNA reads TGTGCCAGCAGTCCACCGGGACAGGGATCGGGAGAGCAGTTCTTC. Protein sequence: CASSPPGQGSGEQFF.

The J gene is TRBJ1-1, the V gene TRBV28, with TRBD1 matching over 7 bases. The junction had 10 bases not matched to a gene; V was cut back by 3 bases and J by 3 bases. Looked up from germline, CDR1 is MDHEN and CDR2 is SYDVKM. This CDR3 region has 16 residues. In nucleotides, the CDR3 is TGTGCCAGCAGTTTGAGTTCGGGACAGTTGGACACTGAAGCTTTCTTT. Residues: CASSLSSGQLDTEAFF.

This clonotype was seen many times. CDR3 sequence: CASSLGPNTGELFF. The CDR3 DNA reads TGTGCCAGCAGCTTAGGGCCGAACACCGGGGAGCTGTTTTTT. This chain links TRBV11-2 with TRBJ2-2, with D hard to call. Trimming left V 1 base short and J 0 bases short, with 3 bases between. Per the germline V gene, CDR1 is SGHAT and CDR2 is FQNNGV. There are 14 residues in the CDR3.

This clonotype turned up a few times. The gene calls are TRBV5-1 and TRBJ2-3, with 9 bases fitting TRBD2. With 1 base clipped from V and 1 base from J, the junction kept 7 bases outside the gene matches. This CDR3 contains 17 residues. Germline V lookup: CDR1 SGHRS, CDR2 YFSETQ. CDR3 nucleotide sequence: TGCGCCAGCAGCTTGTTCGCGGCGGGAGGGGGCACAGATACGCAGTATTTT. Translation: CASSLFAAGGGTDTQYF.